This TCR beta chain is from a study of cytomegalovirus exposure and HLA in healthy donors. The ends were cut back, 4 bases at V and 2 bases at J, with 9 bases in the middle. The CDR3 extends over 14 amino acids. Germline loops: CDR1 MNHEY, CDR2 SMNVEV (reference sequence). A word on this clone: The antigen remains undetermined.

Whole-study results and caveats: Cytomegalovirus status, reportedly, was diagnosed with high specificity and sensitivity by the classifier. The study labeled 150 to 200 TCR beta chains cytomegalovirus-associated. The TCR clusters that emerged in the first cohort tended, a later analysis found, to co-occur in the roughly 130 validation repertoires. Specific recognition of CMV antigens was confirmed in vitro for three chains (all CMV-associated).

Using immunoSEQ multiplex PCR, the repertoire was profiled, and TCRdb retains in-frame clones only, with some absent. In the table there are 150,000 to 200,000 clones, roughly nine tenths of which are singletons. This sequence joins TRBV27 and TRBJ2-1; weak D call: TRBD2 (6 bases). Sequenced: PBMCs. The receptor comes from a woman in her 30s in good health and CMV-seronegative. The CDR3 region has the DNA TGTGCCAGCAGTTATGCGGGAACCTACAATGAGCAGTTCTTC. It is translated as CASSYAGTYNEQFF.